This note documents a single T cell receptor (beta chain) sequence. Its antigen is unknown. This sample was taken from a study of shared clonotypes between healthy human individuals. Study at large: Donors consisted of a couple of women and three men between 18 and 49. Study results and caveats: Researchers found naive subsets generally carried larger estimated richness than memory subsets.

Sorted subsets were amplified in replicate PCRs using approximately 200 ng DNA, around 30,000 T cell genomes. Profiling relied on immunoSEQ multiplex PCR, and the TCRdb table lists in-frame clones only, not all of them. The sample lists millions of clones, roughly 91% occurring once. The naive CD8 subset, CD45RO-negative cells positively selected for CCR7, excluded terminally differentiated effector memory CD45RA+ cells. Sequencing was carried out using naive CD8+ T cells from PBMCs. This clonotype originated in a man aged 18 to 30 in good health. Some clones in this sample may be carry-over from other donors' samples.

The CDR3 DNA reads as TGTGCCAGCAGCTTGGGACGGGCATCTGGGGCCAACGTCCTGACTTTC. Translated: CASSLGRASGANVLTF. The chain carries TRBV7-2 and TRBJ2-6; D is tentatively TRBD1 or TRBD2 (5 bases each). CDR1 is SGHTA and CDR2 is FQGNSA in the germline V gene. V dropped 3 bases and J dropped 1 base, with 10 bases sitting between them. The CDR3 totals 16 residues.